These 5 T cell receptor beta chains were sequenced from one sample in a study of shared clonotypes between healthy human individuals. Method: immunoSEQ multiplex PCR; TCRdb's copy keeps in-frame clones and lacks some. The table has 300,000 to 400,000 clones, approximately 79% seen once. The sample was memory CD4+ T cells sorted from blood. Sample subset: CD45RA-negative fraction. Source of these receptors: a man aged 30-40 years in good health.

This clone came up a few times. The chain employs TRBV10-3 and TRBJ1-5; 10 positions match TRBD1. The CDR3 consists of 14 residues. Losses at the gene ends were 6 bases for V and 3 bases for J; bases not matched to a gene: 2. In germline, CDR1 is ENHRY, CDR2 SYGVKD. DNA of the CDR3: TGTGCCATCAGGGGGACAGGGGACAATCAGCCCCAGCATTTT. Protein: CAIRGTGDNQPQHF.

The chain employs TRBV12-5 and TRBJ2-1, with D unresolved. Germline values: CDR1 LGHNT, CDR2 FRNRAP. Trimming shortened V by 6 bases and J by 9 bases, and 12 bases separated the two germline ends. The CDR3 is 12 residues long. CDR3 sequence reads: CASGSHETEQFF. Written as DNA, the CDR3 is TGTGCTAGTGGGTCCCATGAGACTGAGCAGTTCTTC.

This clone was recorded a few times. The chain joins TRBV5-6 to TRBJ2-1, with a possible D match to TRBD2 (6 bases). Trimming cost V 1 base and J 2 bases, with 13 bases left between them. CDR3 length: 16 residues. Germline assignment: CDR1 SGHDT and CDR2 YYEEEE. As DNA, the CDR3 is TGTGCCAGCAGCTTGAGGAGGGTTCTTCCCTACAATGAGCAGTTCTTC. The encoded protein is CASSLRRVLPYNEQFF.

V gene TRBV11-2 combines with J gene TRBJ2-7; the match to TRBD2 covers 9 bases. CDR1 is SGHAT and CDR2 is FQNNGV in the germline V gene. CDR3 length equals 16 residues. Trimming took 5 bases from V and 2 from J; bases not matched to a gene: 10. CDR3 nucleotide sequence: TGTGCCAGCAGCCCTCTTAGCGGGAGTTCAGCCTACGAGCAGTACTTC. Translating gives CASSPLSGSSAYEQYF.

This clone was found once. One end of the junction is discordant with germline, which a read error may explain. The chain combines TRBV7-7 with TRBJ2-3; TRBD2 matches 7 bases. Germline CDR1 and CDR2: SSHAT and FNYEAQ (reference sequence). The CDR3 is 15 amino acids. CDR3 nucleotides: TGTGCTAGCAGCCCCTGGGGGGGAGAAGCAGATACGCAGTATTTT. This codes for CASSPWGGEADTQYF.